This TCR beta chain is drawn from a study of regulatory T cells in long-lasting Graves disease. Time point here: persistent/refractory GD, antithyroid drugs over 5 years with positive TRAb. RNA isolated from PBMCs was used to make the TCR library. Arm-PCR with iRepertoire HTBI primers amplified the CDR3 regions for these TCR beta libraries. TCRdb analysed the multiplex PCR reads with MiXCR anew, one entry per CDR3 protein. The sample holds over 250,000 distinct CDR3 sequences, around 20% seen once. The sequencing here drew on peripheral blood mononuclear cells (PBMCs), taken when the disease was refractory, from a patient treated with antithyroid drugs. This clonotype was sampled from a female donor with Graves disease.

CDR3 protein: CAWSVEGATEAFF. The CDR3 bases are TGTGCCTGGAGTGTAGAAGGGGCGACTGAAGCTTTCTTT. This rearrangement joins TRBV30 to TRBJ1-1; perhaps TRBD1 as D (5 bases). Germline V lookup: CDR1 GTSNPN, CDR2 SVGIG (reference sequence). The CDR3 spans 13 residues. V lost 0 bases, J lost 5 bases, and 10 bases lay in between.